This T cell receptor (beta chain) stems from a study of immune evolution from preneoplasia to lung adenocarcinoma. Study conclusions and caveats: Top clone share appeared to fall from AAH through AIS, MIA, adenocarcinoma.

As regards this clone: The antigen is not known.

The CDR3 length is 15 residues. V dropped 6 bases and J dropped 6; count of bases not matched to a gene: 8. Per germline, CDR1 MNHNS and CDR2 SASEGT. Only in-frame clones appear in the TCRdb table, and some are missing; sequencing was by immunoSEQ multiplex PCR. In the table there are roughly 7,800 clones, over 60% of which are singletons. Resections took place in Japan or China from the mid-2010s to the late 2010s. This sequence originates from a donor of 70 years or more with lung adenocarcinoma. Some clones in this sample may be carry-over from other donors' samples. Material: FFPE lung adenocarcinoma in situ tissue. The chain employs TRBV6-1 and TRBJ2-3; TRBD2 agrees at 11 bases. CDR3 amino acids: CASRATSGGWDTQYF. CDR3 bases: TGTGCCAGCAGAGCTACTAGCGGGGGATGGGATACGCAGTATTTT.